These 18 T cell receptor beta chains came from one sample sequenced in a study of human T cells and chemical hapten exposure. Time point indicated: pre-sensitization, week 0. Stated treatment: therapeutic diphenylcyclopropenone sensitization with weekly scalp DPC. TCRdb re-analysed the RACE reads in MiXCR, keeping a single row per CDR3 protein. The sample lists fewer than 150,000 distinct CDR3 sequences, roughly 13% occurring once. The sample was whole blood, taken in connection with sensitization to the hapten diphenylcyclopropenone (DPC). Every receptor here comes from a woman younger than 30 with alopecia areata. Some clones in this sample may be carry-over from other donors' samples.

The J gene is TRBJ1-5, the V gene TRBV28; 8 positions agree with TRBD1. The CDR3 is 15 amino acids. The V gene end was trimmed by 6 bases and the J gene end by 5 bases; junction bases not matched to a gene: 9. The germline V gene encodes CDR1 MDHEN and CDR2 SYDVKM. CDR3 in DNA: TGTGCCAGCAGGTCCGACAGGGGTTTGTATCAGCCCCAGCATTTT. This encodes CASRSDRGLYQPQHF.

In its sample, this clonotype was seen many times. The chain employs TRBV6-5 and TRBJ1-1, with D perhaps matching TRBD1 (5 bases). The CDR3 has 14 residues. Germline lookup yields CDR1 MNHEY and CDR2 SVGAGI. V lost 6 bases and J 3 bases, leaving 14 bases between the germline ends. The CDR3 spells CASRRGSVDTEAFF. CDR3 coding DNA: TGTGCCAGCAGGCGGGGGTCGGTGGACACTGAAGCTTTCTTT.

This clonotype was counted a few times. This sequence joins TRBV20-1 and TRBJ2-5; D is unresolved. The length of the CDR3 is 11 residues. The germline CDR1 and CDR2 sequences are DFQATT and SNEGSKA (reference sequence). CDR3 amino acids: CSRVLEETQYF. In DNA, the CDR3 is TGCAGCCGGGTACTCGAAGAGACCCAGTACTTC.

This clonotype came up a few times. The chain combines TRBV9 with TRBJ2-5, with 11 bases fitting TRBD2. Germline V gene lookup returns CDR1 SGDLS and CDR2 YYNGEE. V was pared by 0 bases and J by 5 bases, with 6 bases of the junction left unmatched. CDR3 length: 16 residues. Here the CDR3 reads CASSVGASGGYETQYF. The CDR3 nucleotides are TGTGCCAGCAGCGTAGGGGCTAGCGGGGGGTACGAGACCCAGTACTTC.

This clonotype came up many times. The chain is built from TRBV20-1 and TRBJ2-7, with no clear D. Deletions cut 0 bases from V and 3 bases from J, with 9 bases between. The length of the CDR3 is 13 residues. Looked up from germline, CDR1 is DFQATT and CDR2 is SNEGSKA (reference sequence). The CDR3 sequence: CSAREARLYEQYF. DNA for the CDR3: TGCAGTGCTAGAGAAGCCCGCCTCTACGAGCAGTACTTC.

V gene TRBV28 combines with J gene TRBJ1-2; D is uncertain. The V end was cut by 4 bases, the J end by 5 bases, with 5 bases between. CDR3 length: 11 residues. Germline V gene lookup returns CDR1 MDHEN and CDR2 SYDVKM. CDR3 amino acids: CASSSGYGYTF. The CDR3 DNA reads as TGTGCCAGCAGTTCTGGGTATGGCTACACCTTC.

This clonotype was counted between two and nine times. The chain employs TRBV18 and TRBJ1-1; D gene ambiguous. The CDR3 extends over 14 amino acids. The ends were cut back, 4 bases at V and 1 base at J, with 10 bases in the middle. The germline gives CDR1 KGHSH, CDR2 LQKENI. The CDR3 bases are TGTGCCAGCTCACGATCCGGACGGAACACTGAAGCTTTCTTT. Translating gives CASSRSGRNTEAFF.

This clonotype was seen ten or more times. CDR3 residues: CASSALLDGYTF. The CDR3, as DNA: TGTGCCAGCAGTGCCCTTCTTGATGGCTACACCTTC. The chain uses TRBV6-2 or TRBV6-3 and TRBJ1-2, with no clear D. V gave up 5 bases and J gave up 6 bases, with 10 bases separating them. CDR1 is MNHEY and CDR2 is SVGEGT in the germline V gene. The CDR3 has 12 amino acids.

Many counts were recorded for this clonotype. The V and J genes are TRBV11-1 and TRBJ2-7, with 7 bases aligning to TRBD1. Germline V gives CDR1 SGHAT, CDR2 FQDESV (reference sequence). Trimming at V came to 3 bases and at J to 6 bases, leaving 5 bases not matched to a gene. The CDR3 has 13 amino acids. The CDR3 region has the DNA TGTGCCAGCAGCTTGACAGGGCTGGGCGAGCAGTACTTC. Its protein is CASSLTGLGEQYF.

This clonotype has a count of ten or more. The chain recombines TRBV6-2 or TRBV6-3 with TRBJ2-3; TRBD2 matches 11 bases. V trimming: 2 bases; J trimming: 6 bases; junction bases outside the gene matches: 7. Germline CDR1 and CDR2: MNHEY and SVGEGT. This CDR3 has 16 residues. CDR3 sequence reads: CASSYALAGGLDTQYF. Written as DNA, the CDR3 is TGTGCCAGCAGTTACGCCCTAGCGGGGGGCCTTGATACGCAGTATTTT.

V usage is TRBV5-1 and J usage is TRBJ2-3, with no clear D. V was cut by 4 bases and J by 0 bases, with 6 bases left in between. Per germline, CDR1 SGHRS and CDR2 YFSETQ. The CDR3 totals 13 residues. This chain's CDR3 is CASSKASTDTQYF. CDR3 bases: TGCGCCAGCAGCAAAGCTAGCACAGATACGCAGTATTTT.

This clonotype was seen only a few times. The chain has TRBV6-5 and TRBJ1-2; 7 positions agree with TRBD1. Germline V gene sequence: CDR1 MNHEY, CDR2 SVGAGI. CDR3 length: 13 residues. The V and J ends lost 5 bases and 3 bases, in that order; junction bases with no gene match: 3. CDR3 region: CASSRQGYYGYTF. DNA of the CDR3: TGTGCCAGCAGTCGACAGGGCTACTATGGCTACACCTTC.

This clonotype was observed a handful of times. The chain recombines TRBV7-9 with TRBJ2-4; tentative D call: TRBD1 (5 bases). The CDR3 totals 17 residues. V was clipped by 1 base and J by 2 bases, with 15 bases between them. Germline loops: CDR1 SEHNR, CDR2 FQNEAQ (reference sequence). The CDR3 bases are TGTGCCAGCAGCTTAGAAGGGCAGGGCACCCCCAAAAACATTCAGTACTTC. Protein: CASSLEGQGTPKNIQYF.

The chain carries TRBV15 and TRBJ1-5; D is ambiguous. Germline CDR1 and CDR2: LNHNV and YYDKDF (reference sequence). The CDR3 is 13 residues long. V was clipped by 3 bases and J by 5 bases, with 8 bases between them. The DNA of the CDR3 is TGTGCCACCAGCAGGGACGGCCATCAGCCCCAGCATTTT. Translating it yields CATSRDGHQPQHF.

The V gene is TRBV9, the J gene TRBJ1-1, with TRBD1 as a possible D gene (6 bases). The CDR3 sequence is 16 residues long. The V end was cut by 4 bases, the J end by 4 bases, with 20 bases between. Per the germline V gene, CDR1 is SGDLS and CDR2 is YYNGEE. CDR3 bases: TGTGCCAGCAGCCCCCGGGGGGGGCAGGGTGGCACTGAAGCTTTCTTT. Translating it yields CASSPRGGQGGTEAFF.

A few counts support this clonotype. This chain uses TRBV20-1 with TRBJ1-1; D ambiguous. The V and J ends lost 0 bases and 0 bases respectively, with 14 bases between them. CDR3 length: 16 residues. Germline-derived CDR1 and CDR2 are DFQATT and SNEGSKA (reference sequence). CDR3 sequence (DNA): TGCAGTGCTAGAGATCGGGCCGGGAGATTGAACACTGAAGCTTTCTTT. It is translated as CSARDRAGRLNTEAFF.

This clonotype was seen more than once but under ten times. This chain joins TRBV25-1 and TRBJ2-3; TRBD2 is a possible D gene (6 bases). Trimming cost V 3 bases and J 3 bases, with 13 bases left between them. The CDR3 is 15 amino acids. Germline CDR1 is MGHDK and CDR2 is SYGVNS. CDR3 region: CASSEEGRGTDTQYF. CDR3 nucleotide sequence: TGTGCCAGCAGTGAGGAGGGCCGGGGGACAGATACGCAGTATTTT.

This clonotype occurred many times. V gene TRBV15 combines with J gene TRBJ1-2; D unclear. V was clipped by 3 bases and J by 2 bases, with 7 bases between them. The CDR3 consists of 13 residues. The germline V gene encodes CDR1 LNHNV and CDR2 YYDKDF (reference sequence). The CDR3 DNA sequence: TGTGCCACCAGCAGCGAGTTGAACTATGGCTACACCTTC. It codes for CATSSELNYGYTF.